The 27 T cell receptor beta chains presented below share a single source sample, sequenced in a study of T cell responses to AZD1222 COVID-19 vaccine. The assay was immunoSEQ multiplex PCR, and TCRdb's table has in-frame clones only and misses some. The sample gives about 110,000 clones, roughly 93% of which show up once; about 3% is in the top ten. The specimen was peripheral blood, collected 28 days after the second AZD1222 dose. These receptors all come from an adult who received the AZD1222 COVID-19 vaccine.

The CDR3 region has the DNA TGTGCCAGCAGTTTATTGCGGGAGGGCTTGAACGAGCAGTACTTC. Protein sequence: CASSLLREGLNEQYF. V is TRBV28 and J is TRBJ2-7, with TRBD2 matching 9 bases. Germline V CDR1 and CDR2: MDHEN, SYDVKM. The CDR3 runs 15 residues. V was pared by 1 base and J by 5 bases, with 6 bases of the junction left unmatched.

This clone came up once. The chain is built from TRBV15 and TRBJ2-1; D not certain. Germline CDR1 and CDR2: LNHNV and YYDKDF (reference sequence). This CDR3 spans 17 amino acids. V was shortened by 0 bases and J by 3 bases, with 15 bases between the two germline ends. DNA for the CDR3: TGTGCCACCAGCAGAGATCTAGGGTCCACTCGCTACAATGAGCAGTTCTTC. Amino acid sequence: CATSRDLGSTRYNEQFF. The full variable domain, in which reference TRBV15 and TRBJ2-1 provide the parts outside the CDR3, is DAMVIQNPRYQVTQFGKPVTLSCSQTLNHNVMYWYQQKSSQAPKLLFHYYDKDFNNEADTPDNFQSRRPNTSFCFLDIRSPGLGDTAMYLCATSRDLGSTRYNEQFFGPGTRLTVL.

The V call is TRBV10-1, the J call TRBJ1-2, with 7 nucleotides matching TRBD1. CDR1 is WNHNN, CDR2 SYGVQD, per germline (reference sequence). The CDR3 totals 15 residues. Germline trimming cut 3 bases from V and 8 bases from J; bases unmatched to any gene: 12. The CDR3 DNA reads TGCGCCAGCAGTGAATATTCGACAGGGTTGGAGGGCTACACCTTC. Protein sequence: CASSEYSTGLEGYTF.

CDR3 protein: CASSPPERWAFF. The CDR3 coding sequence is TGTGCCAGCTCACCACCCGAGCGGTGGGCTTTCTTT. The rearrangement joins TRBV18 to TRBJ1-1; D gene unclear. The CDR3 extends over 12 amino acids. Germline V gives CDR1 KGHSH, CDR2 LQKENI. V shed 0 bases and J shed 11 bases, with 10 bases lying between them. Full variable domain (missing parts from reference TRBV18 and TRBJ1-1): NAGVMQNPRHLVRRRGQEARLRCSPMKGHSHVYWYRQLPEEGLKFMVYLQKENIIDESGMPKERFSAEFPKEGPSILRIQQVVRGDSAAYFCASSPPERWAFFGQGTRLTVV.

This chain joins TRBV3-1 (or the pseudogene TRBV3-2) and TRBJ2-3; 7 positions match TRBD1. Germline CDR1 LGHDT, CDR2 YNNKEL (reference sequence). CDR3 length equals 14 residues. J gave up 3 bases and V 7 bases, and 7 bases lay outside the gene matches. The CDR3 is CASNPQGRTDTQYF. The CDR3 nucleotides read TGTGCCAGCAACCCACAGGGGCGGACAGATACGCAGTATTTT.

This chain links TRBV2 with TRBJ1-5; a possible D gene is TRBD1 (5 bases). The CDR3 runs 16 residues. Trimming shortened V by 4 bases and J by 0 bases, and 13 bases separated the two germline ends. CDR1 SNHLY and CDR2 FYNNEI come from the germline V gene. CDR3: CASSVWGFYSNQPQHF. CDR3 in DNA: TGTGCCAGCAGTGTTTGGGGGTTCTATAGCAATCAGCCCCAGCATTTT.

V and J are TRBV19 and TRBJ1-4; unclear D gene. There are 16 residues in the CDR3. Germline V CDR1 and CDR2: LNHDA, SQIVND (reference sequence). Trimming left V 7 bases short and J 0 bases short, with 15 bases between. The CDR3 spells CASTLLGFATNEKLFF. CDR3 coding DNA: TGTGCCAGTACCTTATTGGGGTTTGCAACTAATGAAAAACTGTTTTTT.

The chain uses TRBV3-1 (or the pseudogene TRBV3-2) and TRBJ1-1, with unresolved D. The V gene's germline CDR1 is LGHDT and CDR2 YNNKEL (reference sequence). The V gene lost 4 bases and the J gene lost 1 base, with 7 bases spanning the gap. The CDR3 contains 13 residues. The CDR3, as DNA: TGTGCCAGCAGCCTACAGACGAACACTGAAGCTTTCTTT. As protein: CASSLQTNTEAFF.

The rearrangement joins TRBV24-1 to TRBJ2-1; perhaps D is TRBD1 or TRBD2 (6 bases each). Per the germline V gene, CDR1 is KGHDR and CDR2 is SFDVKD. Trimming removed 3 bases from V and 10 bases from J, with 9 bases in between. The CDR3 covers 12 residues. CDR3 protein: CATSDGGREQFF. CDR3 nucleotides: TGTGCCACCAGTGATGGGGGGCGGGAGCAGTTCTTC.

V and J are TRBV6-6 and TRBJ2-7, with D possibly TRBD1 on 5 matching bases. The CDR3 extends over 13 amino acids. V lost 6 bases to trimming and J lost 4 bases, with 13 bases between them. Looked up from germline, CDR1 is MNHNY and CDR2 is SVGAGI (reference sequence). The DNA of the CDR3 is TGTGCCAGCAGACCCGGTGGGGCTTACGAGCAGTACTTC. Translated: CASRPGGAYEQYF.

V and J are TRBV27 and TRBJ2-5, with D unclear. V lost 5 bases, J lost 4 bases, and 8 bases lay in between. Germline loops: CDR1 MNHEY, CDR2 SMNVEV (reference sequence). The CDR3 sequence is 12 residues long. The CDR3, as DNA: TGTGCCAGCAGTGAAATGGGAGAGACCCAGTACTTC. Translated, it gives CASSEMGETQYF.

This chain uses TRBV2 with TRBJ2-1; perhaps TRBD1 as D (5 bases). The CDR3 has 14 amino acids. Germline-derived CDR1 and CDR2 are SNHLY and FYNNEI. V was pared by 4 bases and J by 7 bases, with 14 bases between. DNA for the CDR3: TGTGCCAGCAGTGGGGGCCTCCGAATGAATGAGCAGTTCTTC. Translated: CASSGGLRMNEQFF.

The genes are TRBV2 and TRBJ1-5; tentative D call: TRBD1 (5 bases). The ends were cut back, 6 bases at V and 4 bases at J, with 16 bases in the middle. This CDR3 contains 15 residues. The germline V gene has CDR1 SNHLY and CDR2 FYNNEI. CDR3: CASSVVGGGNQPQHF. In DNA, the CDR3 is TGTGCCAGCAGCGTCGTGGGGGGAGGAAATCAGCCCCAGCATTTT.

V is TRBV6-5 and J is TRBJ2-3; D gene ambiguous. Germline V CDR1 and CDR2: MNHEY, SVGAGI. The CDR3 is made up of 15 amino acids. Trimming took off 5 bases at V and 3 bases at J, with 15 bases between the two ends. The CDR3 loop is CASSNLLGPTDTQYF. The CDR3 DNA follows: TGTGCCAGCAGTAATCTACTGGGTCCAACAGATACGCAGTATTTT.

The CDR3 spells CSVEVAGAFNEQFF. CDR3 nucleotides: TGCAGCGTTGAAGTCGCGGGGGCATTTAATGAGCAGTTCTTC. The J gene is TRBJ2-1, the V gene TRBV29-1; possibly TRBD2 for D (7 bases). The V and J ends lost 1 base and 7 bases respectively, with 14 bases between them. Germline V gene sequence: CDR1 SQVTM, CDR2 ANQGSEA. CDR3 size: 14 residues.

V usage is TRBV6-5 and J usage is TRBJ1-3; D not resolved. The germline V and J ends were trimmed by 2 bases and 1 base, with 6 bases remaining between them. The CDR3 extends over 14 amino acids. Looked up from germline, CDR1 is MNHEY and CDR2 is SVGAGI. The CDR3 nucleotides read TGTGCCAGCAGTTACGGAGGGTCTGGAAACACCATATATTTT. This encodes CASSYGGSGNTIYF.

CDR3 bases: TGTGCCAGCAGTTCCCCCGCTAGCGGGACCTCCTACGAGCAGTACTTC. Translating gives CASSSPASGTSYEQYF. The V call is TRBV28, the J call TRBJ2-7; TRBD2 aligns across 9 bases. The CDR3 has 16 amino acids. Trimming took 4 bases from V and 0 from J; bases not matched to a gene: 7. Germline assignment: CDR1 MDHEN and CDR2 SYDVKM. The full variable domain, with the rest looked up from reference TRBV28 and TRBJ2-7, is DVKVTQSSRYLVKRTGEKVFLECVQDMDHENMFWYRQDPGLGLRLIYFSYDVKMKEKGDIPEGYSVSREKKERFSLILESASTNQTSMYLCASSSPASGTSYEQYFGPGTRLTVT.

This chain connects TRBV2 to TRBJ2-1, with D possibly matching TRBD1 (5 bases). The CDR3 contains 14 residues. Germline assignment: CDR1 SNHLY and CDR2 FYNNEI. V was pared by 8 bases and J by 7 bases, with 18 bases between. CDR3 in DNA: TGTGCCAGCCTTTCCAGCGACCCAGGGAATGAGCAGTTCTTC. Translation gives CASLSSDPGNEQFF.

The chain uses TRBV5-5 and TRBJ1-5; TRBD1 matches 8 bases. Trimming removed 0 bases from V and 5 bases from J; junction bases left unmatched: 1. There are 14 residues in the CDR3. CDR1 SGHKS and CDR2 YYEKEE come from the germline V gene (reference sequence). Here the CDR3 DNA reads TGTGCCAGCAGCTTGGGGACAGGGTATCAGCCCCAGCATTTT. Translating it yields CASSLGTGYQPQHF.

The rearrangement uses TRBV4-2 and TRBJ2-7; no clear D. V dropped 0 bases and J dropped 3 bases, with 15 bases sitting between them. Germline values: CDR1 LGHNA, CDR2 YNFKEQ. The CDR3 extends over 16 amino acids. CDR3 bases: TGTGCCAGCAGCCAAGATCTTACCAGTTCCAGCTACGAGCAGTACTTC. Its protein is CASSQDLTSSSYEQYF.

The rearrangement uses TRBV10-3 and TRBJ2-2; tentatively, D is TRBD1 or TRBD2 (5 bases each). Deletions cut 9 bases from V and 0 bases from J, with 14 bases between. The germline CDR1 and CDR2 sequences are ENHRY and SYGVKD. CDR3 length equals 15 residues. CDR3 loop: CAIRDDYANTGELFF. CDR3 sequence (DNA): TGTGCCATTCGGGACGACTATGCGAACACCGGGGAGCTGTTTTTT.

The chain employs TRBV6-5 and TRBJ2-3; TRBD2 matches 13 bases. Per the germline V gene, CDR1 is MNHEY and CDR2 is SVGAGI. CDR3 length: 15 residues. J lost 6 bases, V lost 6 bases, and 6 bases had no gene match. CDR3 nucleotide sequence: TGTGCCAGCAGCTGGACTAGCGGGAGATGGGATACGCAGTATTTT. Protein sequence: CASSWTSGRWDTQYF.

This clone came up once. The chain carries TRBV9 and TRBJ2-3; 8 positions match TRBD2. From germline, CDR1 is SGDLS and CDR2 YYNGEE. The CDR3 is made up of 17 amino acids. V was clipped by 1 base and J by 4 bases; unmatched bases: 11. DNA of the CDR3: TGTGCCAGCAGCGTATTGAGTGGTGGCGGGGGGCCAGATACGCAGTATTTT. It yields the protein CASSVLSGGGGPDTQYF.

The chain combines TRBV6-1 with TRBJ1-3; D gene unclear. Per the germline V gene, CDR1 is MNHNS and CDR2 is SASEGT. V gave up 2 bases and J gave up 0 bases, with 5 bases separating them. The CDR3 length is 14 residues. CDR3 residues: CASSEQYSGNTIYF. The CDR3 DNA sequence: TGTGCCAGCAGTGAACAGTACTCTGGAAACACCATATATTTT.

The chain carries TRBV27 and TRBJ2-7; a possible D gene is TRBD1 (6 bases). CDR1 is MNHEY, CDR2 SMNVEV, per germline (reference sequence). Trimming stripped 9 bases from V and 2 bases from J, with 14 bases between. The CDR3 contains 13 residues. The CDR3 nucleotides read TGTGCCAGTTTCCGGGACACCACCTACGAGCAGTACTTC. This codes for CASFRDTTYEQYF.

CDR3 amino acids: CASSPNIANTEAFF. In nucleotides, the CDR3 is TGTGCCAGCAGTCCTAATATTGCGAACACTGAAGCTTTCTTT. The rearrangement links TRBV25-1 to TRBJ1-1; D unresolved. The CDR3 extends over 14 amino acids. Germline CDR1 and CDR2: MGHDK and SYGVNS. Trimming took off 5 bases at V and 1 base at J, with 11 bases between the two ends.

CDR3 nucleotides: TGTGCCAGCCCCCGGGACAGGGACACTGAAGCTTTCTTT. Its translation: CASPRDRDTEAFF. The chain couples TRBV6-5 to TRBJ1-1, with 9 bases lining up with TRBD1. Losses at the gene ends were 8 bases for V and 3 bases for J; bases not matched to a gene: 4. The CDR3 is made up of 13 amino acids. Per germline, CDR1 MNHEY and CDR2 SVGAGI.